The sequence of this T cell receptor (beta chain) was determined in a study of CD8+ T cells in alopecia areata (dated by TCRdb to the late 2010s). As for the study more broadly: Treated patients were enrolled in an open-label pilot trial of oral tofacitinib, 5 to 10 mg twice daily, for moderate-to-severe alopecia areata. Scalp clonality was compared across normal scalp (n=4), patchy alopecia areata scalp (n=8), and alopecia totalis/universalis scalp (n=8). Tofacitinib was given for 6 to 18 months, followed by 6 months of follow-up off drug to assess delayed response and recurrence. The study used high-throughput TCRbeta sequencing to examine T cell clonal expansion in alopecia areata, in both the C3H/HeJ mouse model and human patients. immunoSEQ multiplex PCR using 35 Vbeta forward primers and 13 Jbeta reverse primers was used to amplify TCRbeta CDR3 regions. The RNA source kit depended on sample type: the PAXgene miRNA kit for fixed scalp, the miRNeasy kit for PBMCs, and the RNeasy kit for mouse skin. The SALT score, which quantifies the percentage of affected scalp surface area, was used to measure disease severity in treated patients. Biopsies were taken from tofacitinib-treated patients at baseline and again at 4 and 24 weeks into treatment, and several of those patients also had a later scalp biopsy. In humans, TCRbeta sequencing was performed on scalp tissue and on sorted CD4+ and CD8+ peripheral blood T cells from healthy controls and from patients with patchy or totalis/universalis alopecia areata.

Libraries were constructed by the immunoSEQ multiplex PCR assay. RNA was extracted from all samples and reverse transcribed into cDNA as template for TCR sequencing. First-strand cDNA was synthesized using SuperScript III with a 2:1 mix of oligo-dT and random hexamers. Amplification bias was assessed with a synthetic immune receptor repertoire, and residual bias was removed computationally. Under the source paper's analysis protocol: Raw reads were preprocessed to remove errors, and CDR3 was defined by IMGT conventions from the conserved cysteine to phenylalanine. Clonality was computed by normalizing Shannon entropy by log2 of the number of productive unique TCRs and subtracting the result from 1. CD4 or CD8 identity of scalp clones was inferred by cross-referencing scalp TCRbeta sequences with sorted blood CD4 and CD8 repertoires. The clones in this table, taken by TCRdb from immuneACCESS, are in-frame only. Not every clone is retained; where verified, under half of the shortfall comes from an unresolved V gene, and the cause of the rest is unknown. V and J calls and clone size come straight from that table; D and trimming were deduced from the DNA. This sample gives 120,000 to 150,000 clones in total; 70% to 90% of them show up just once. About 13% of the sample lies in the top ten.

As for this clone: Its specific antigen is unknown. The sample holds no much larger clone one base away, and base qualities are not on file.

The investigation overall reported the following: With tofacitinib, both scalp clonality and the number of expanded CD8+ clones among the top 100 scalp clones went down significantly. Higher clonality and more expanded CD8+ clones were observed in lesional scalp than in normal scalp, particularly in alopecia totalis/universalis, a finding suggestive of antigenic drive. Because the treated cohort was small and included a single nonresponder, larger studies are needed to assess links between baseline CD8+ expansion and response. Unlike mouse skin, where gammadelta T cells dominate, normal human skin contains resident alphabeta T cells that get sequenced too, which complicates analysis of the scalp TCR repertoire. Many expanded lesional clones were found to persist in scalp and blood during tofacitinib treatment, and relapse after treatment cessation may be partly explained by this persistence. Compared with mice, TCR sequences shared between patients were less clear, possibly partly because of HLA diversity across the patient population.

Taken with the paper, the label for time point translates to: four to five weeks on oral tofacitinib. The treatment or condition label of this sample denotes: oral pan-JAK inhibitor, 5-10 mg twice daily. From alopecia areata patients, peripheral blood was collected along with lesional scalp punch biopsies. PBMCs were isolated by density centrifugation and stained for CD3, CD4 and CD8, and CD4+ and CD8+ T cells were sorted on a FACSAria. The CDR3 sequence holds 15 residues, the cysteine and phenylalanine included. Only the CDR3 part of the read is kept: 45 bases, read in frame from the first base. Unmatched junction bases come to 3, with V trimmed by 4 bases and J by 4 bases. The CDR1 and CDR2 encoded by the germline V gene (reference sequence) are PRHDT and FYEKMQ.

This material consisted of CD8+ T cells sorted from blood, taken at week 4, from a patient treated with tofacitinib. The rearrangement joined TRBV13 to TRBJ2-1; 11 central bases correspond to TRBD1. This clonotype was obtained from a human donor with alopecia areata. CDR3 loop: CASSYGTGGYNEQFF. The DNA is as follows: TGTGCCAGCAGCTACGGGACAGGGGGGTACAATGAGCAGTTCTTC. Here the CDR3 is joined to the reference TRBV13 and TRBJ2-1 genes, and the full variable domain is: AAGVIQSPRHLIKEKRETATLKCYPIPRHDTVYWYQQGPGQDPQFLISFYEKMQSDKGSIPDRFSAQQFSDYHSELNMSSLELGDSALYFCASSYGTGGYNEQFFGPGTRLTVL.